This T cell receptor (beta chain) was profiled in a study of blood T cell repertoires in COVID-19. About the research overall: COVID-19 samples, acute and convalescent, were from the United States, Italy and Spain. Sample material is recorded as cDNA or gDNA derived from T cells, B-cell-depleted T cells, or PBMCs.

Trimming cost V 0 bases and J 3 bases; bases outside gene matches: 4. The CDR3 is 15 residues long. Per the germline V gene, CDR1 is SGHTA and CDR2 is FQGNSA. Clones were read by immunoSEQ multiplex PCR, and TCRdb kept only the in-frame ones, dropping some. There are 35,000 to 40,000 clones in the sample; roughly 80% occur only once, and 4.8% lies in the top ten. The sample comprised peripheral blood. The origin of this receptor is a man between 45 and 60 years old with active COVID-19. This sequence joins TRBV7-2 and TRBJ2-7; 8 nucleotides match TRBD1. CDR3 in amino acids: CASSLAGTGFYEQYF. The CDR3 nucleotides read TGTGCCAGCAGCTTAGCCGGGACAGGCTTCTACGAGCAGTACTTC.